Listed below are T cell receptor beta chains from one sample, sequenced in a study of naive and memory T cell subsets. TCRdb called the UMI-ligation and nested PCR reads again in MiXCR, with one record for every CDR3 protein. The sample contains about 85,000 distinct CDR3 sequences, about 12% of which appear only once. Sequenced: central memory CD4+ T cells from blood. The receptors were sampled from a human donor in good health. The CDR3 runs from the conserved cysteine through the conserved F or W. D genes are given only for firm matches. Only some rows state a clone size, as once, few, many or a class for expanded clones.

V gene: TRBV7-2
D gene: -
clone size: few
J gene: TRBJ1-2
CDR3 protein: CASSLGGGGNYGYTF
CDR3 DNA: TGTGCCAGCAGCTTAGGGGGTGGCGGGAACTATGGCTACACCTTC

V gene: TRBV5-1
D gene: -
clone size: -
J gene: TRBJ1-6
CDR3 protein: CASSFGAGENSPLHF
CDR3 DNA: TGCGCCAGCAGCTTCGGAGCGGGGGAGAATTCACCCCTCCACTTT

V gene: TRBV20-1
D gene: TRBD1
clone size: -
J gene: TRBJ1-4
CDR3 protein: CSAPRQGPNEKLFF
CDR3 DNA: TGCAGTGCTCCAAGACAGGGGCCTAATGAAAAACTGTTTTTT

V gene: TRBV27
D gene: -
clone size: -
J gene: TRBJ1-6
CDR3 protein: CASSLRESSYNSPLHF
CDR3 DNA: TGTGCCAGCAGTTTACGAGAGAGCTCCTATAATTCACCCCTCCACTTT

V gene: TRBV7-2
D gene: -
clone size: -
J gene: TRBJ1-1
CDR3 protein: CASSLAGRSNTEAFF
CDR3 DNA: TGTGCCAGCAGCTTAGCGGGCAGAAGTAACACTGAAGCTTTCTTT

V gene: TRBV5-1
D gene: TRBD1
clone size: few
J gene: TRBJ1-4
CDR3 protein: CASSPRQGELEKLFF
CDR3 DNA: TGCGCCAGCAGCCCTAGACAGGGTGAACTTGAAAAACTGTTTTTT

V gene: TRBV3-1
D gene: TRBD2
clone size: many
J gene: TRBJ2-3
CDR3 protein: CASTTRLAGADTQYF
CDR3 DNA: TGTGCCAGCACCACCCGACTAGCGGGAGCAGATACGCAGTATTTT

V gene: TRBV20-1
D gene: TRBD2
clone size: few
J gene: TRBJ2-3
CDR3 protein: CSARASGRRDTQYF
CDR3 DNA: TGCAGTGCTAGGGCTAGCGGGAGACGAGATACGCAGTATTTT

V gene: TRBV1
D gene: -
clone size: few
J gene: TRBJ2-6
CDR3 protein: CTSSQDGLSGTSVSGANVLTF
CDR3 DNA: TGCACCAGCAGCCAAGATGGTCTCTCGGGGACCTCAGTCTCTGGGGCCAACGTCCTGACTTTC

V gene: TRBV29-1
D gene: -
clone size: many
J gene: TRBJ2-5
CDR3 protein: CSVVSGQETQYF
CDR3 DNA: TGCAGCGTTGTATCGGGTCAAGAGACCCAGTACTTC

V gene: TRBV6-5
D gene: -
clone size: -
J gene: TRBJ2-7
CDR3 protein: CASRRGTRSSYEQYF
CDR3 DNA: TGTGCCAGCAGACGCGGGACTCGGAGTTCCTACGAGCAGTACTTC

V gene: TRBV12-3/TRBV12-4
D gene: TRBD1
clone size: -
J gene: TRBJ1-5
CDR3 protein: CASSPRGQGGGGNQPQHF
CDR3 DNA: TGTGCCAGCAGTCCCCGTGGACAGGGGGGAGGTGGCAATCAGCCCCAGCATTTT

V gene: TRBV20-1
D gene: -
clone size: many
J gene: TRBJ2-1
CDR3 protein: CSARDHPGYDNEQFF
CDR3 DNA: TGCAGTGCTAGAGACCACCCAGGGTATGACAATGAGCAGTTCTTC

V gene: TRBV19
D gene: TRBD2
clone size: -
J gene: TRBJ2-7
CDR3 protein: CASSTSGTSGRGEQYF
CDR3 DNA: TGTGCCAGTAGTACGTCCGGGACTAGCGGGAGAGGTGAGCAGTACTTC

V gene: TRBV27
D gene: -
clone size: -
J gene: TRBJ1-6
CDR3 protein: CASSLSPGHNSPLHF
CDR3 DNA: TGTGCCAGCAGTTTATCTCCAGGGCATAATTCACCCCTCCACTTT

V gene: TRBV7-2
D gene: -
clone size: -
J gene: TRBJ2-7
CDR3 protein: CASSPGMSYEQYF
CDR3 DNA: TGTGCCAGCAGCCCGGGGATGTCCTACGAGCAGTACTTC

V gene: TRBV30
D gene: -
clone size: -
J gene: TRBJ1-2
CDR3 protein: CAWSVGDGGYTF
CDR3 DNA: TGTGCCTGGAGTGTGGGGGACGGAGGCTACACCTTC

V gene: TRBV12-3/TRBV12-4
D gene: -
clone size: -
J gene: TRBJ1-2
CDR3 protein: CASSFSPARGYTF
CDR3 DNA: TGTGCCAGCAGTTTTAGTCCCGCTCGTGGCTACACCTTC